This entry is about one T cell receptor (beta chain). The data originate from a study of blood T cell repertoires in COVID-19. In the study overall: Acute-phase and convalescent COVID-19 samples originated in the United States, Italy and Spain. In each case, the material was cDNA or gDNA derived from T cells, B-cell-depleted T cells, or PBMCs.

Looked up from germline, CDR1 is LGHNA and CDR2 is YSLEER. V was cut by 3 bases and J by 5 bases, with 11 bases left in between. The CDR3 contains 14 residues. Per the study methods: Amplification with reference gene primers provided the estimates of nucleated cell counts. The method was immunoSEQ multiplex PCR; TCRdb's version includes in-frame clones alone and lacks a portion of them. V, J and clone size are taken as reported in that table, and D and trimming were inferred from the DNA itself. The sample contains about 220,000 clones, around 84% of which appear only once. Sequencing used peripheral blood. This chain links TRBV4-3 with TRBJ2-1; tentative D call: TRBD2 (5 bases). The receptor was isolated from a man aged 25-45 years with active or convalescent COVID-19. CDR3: CASSHGGHHNEQFF. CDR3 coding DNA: TGCGCCAGCAGCCACGGCGGGCACCACAATGAGCAGTTCTTC.